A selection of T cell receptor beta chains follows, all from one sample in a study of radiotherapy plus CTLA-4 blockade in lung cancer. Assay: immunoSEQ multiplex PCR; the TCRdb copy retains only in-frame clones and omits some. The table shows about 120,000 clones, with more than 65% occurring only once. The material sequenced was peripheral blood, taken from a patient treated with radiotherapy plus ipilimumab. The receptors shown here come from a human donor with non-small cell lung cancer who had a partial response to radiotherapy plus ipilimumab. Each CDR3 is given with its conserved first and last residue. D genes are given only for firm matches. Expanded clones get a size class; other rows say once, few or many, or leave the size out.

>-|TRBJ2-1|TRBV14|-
TGTGCCAGCAGCCGACGGGTAGATGAGCAGTTCTTC
CASSRRVDEQFF
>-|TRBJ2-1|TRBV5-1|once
TGCGCCAGCAGCTTAGGGGCCTACAATGAGCAGTTCTTC
CASSLGAYNEQFF
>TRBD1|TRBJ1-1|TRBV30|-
TGTGCCTGGGGCCCCGGGACAGGGGTCCGGAACACTGAAGCTTTCTTT
CAWGPGTGVRNTEAFF
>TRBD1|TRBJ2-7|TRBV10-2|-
TGCGCCAGCAGTGAAACGCAGGGGGCATTCAACGAGCAGTACTTC
CASSETQGAFNEQYF
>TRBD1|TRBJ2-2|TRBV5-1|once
TGCGCCAGCAGCTTATTCACAGGGGAGTTAGCCGGGGAGCTGTTTTTT
CASSLFTGELAGELFF
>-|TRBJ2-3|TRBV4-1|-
TGCGCCAGCAGCCAAGTTCTAGCCACAGATACGCAGTATTTT
CASSQVLATDTQYF
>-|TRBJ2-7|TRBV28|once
TGTGCCAGTGGGAGTGGCGGGCTCTACGAGCAGTACTTC
CASGSGGLYEQYF
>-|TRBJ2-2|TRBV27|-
TGTGCCAGCAGTCGGGACTTTAGGGGCGGGGAGCTGTTTTTT
CASSRDFRGGELFF
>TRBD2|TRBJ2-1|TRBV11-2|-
TGTGCCAGCAGCCTACTAGCGGGAGGGCTGACCAATGAGCAGTTCTTC
CASSLLAGGLTNEQFF
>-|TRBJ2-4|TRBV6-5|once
TGTGCCAGCAGCCGAGGCCCAGCCAAAAACATTCAGTACTTC
CASSRGPAKNIQYF
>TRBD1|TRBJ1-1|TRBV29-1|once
TGCAGCGTTGCCTCCGGGACAGCGAACACTGAAGCTTTCTTT
CSVASGTANTEAFF
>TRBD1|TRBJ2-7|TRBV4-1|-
TGCGCCAGCAGCCAACAGGGGGCCTACGAGCAGTACTTC
CASSQQGAYEQYF
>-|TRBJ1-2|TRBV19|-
TGTGCCAGTAGTATCGGGGGTTGGACACAGGACTATGGCTACACCTTC
CASSIGGWTQDYGYTF
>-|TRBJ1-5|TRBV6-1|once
TGTGCCAGCAGTGAGGAGGGGAATCAGCCCCAGCATTTT
CASSEEGNQPQHF
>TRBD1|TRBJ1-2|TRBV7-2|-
TGTGCCAGCAGCTTAGGACAGGGGGGAGGTAACACCTTC
CASSLGQGGGNTF
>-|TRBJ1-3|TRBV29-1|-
TGCAGCGTTGCACAGGCGGCTGGAAACACCATATATTTT
CSVAQAAGNTIYF
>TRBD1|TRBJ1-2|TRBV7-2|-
TGTGCCAGCAGATCAGGGGGGACAGGGGGATTTGGCTACACCTTC
CASRSGGTGGFGYTF
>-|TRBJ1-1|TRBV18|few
TGTGCCAGCTCCCGAACAGGGAACACTGAAGCTTTCTTT
CASSRTGNTEAFF
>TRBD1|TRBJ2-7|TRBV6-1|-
TGTGCCAGCAGTGGGCTCGGGACAGACTCCTACGAGCAGTACTTC
CASSGLGTDSYEQYF
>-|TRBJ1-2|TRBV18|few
TGTGCCAGCTCACCACCCGGAGCACTGAATTCCTATGGCTACACCTTC
CASSPPGALNSYGYTF
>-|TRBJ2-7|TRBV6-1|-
TGTGCCAGCCTCAGGAGGAGGGAGGCCCACGAGCAGTACTTC
CASLRRREAHEQYF
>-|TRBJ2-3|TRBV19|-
TGTGCCAGTAGTACCCCCCGGGGGAGCATTGGGTGGACAGATACGCAGTATTTT
CASSTPRGSIGWTDTQYF
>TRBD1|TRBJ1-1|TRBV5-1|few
TGCGCCAGCAGCATTCGCATGGTCGGACAGGGGGCAAATGAAGCTTTCTTT
CASSIRMVGQGANEAFF
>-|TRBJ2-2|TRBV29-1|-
TGCAGCGTTGAGGAGCTAGTAGGTAACACCGGGGAGCTGTTTTTT
CSVEELVGNTGELFF
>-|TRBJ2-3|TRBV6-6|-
TGTGCCAGCAGTACAGATACAGATACGCAGTATTTT
CASSTDTDTQYF
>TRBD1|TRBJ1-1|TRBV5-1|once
TGCGCCAGCTCACAGGGGGGTCCCCCTGATGGTGAAGCTTTCTTT
CASSQGGPPDGEAFF
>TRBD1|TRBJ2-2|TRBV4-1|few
TGCGCCAGCAGCCAGTCGAGGGGACAGGGGACCACCGGGGAGCTGTTTTTT
CASSQSRGQGTTGELFF
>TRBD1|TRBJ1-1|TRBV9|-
TGTGCCAGCAGCGTTCAGACAGGGGCGAACACTGAAGCTTTCTTT
CASSVQTGANTEAFF
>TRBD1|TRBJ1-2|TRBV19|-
TGTGCCAGTAGTCGCACCGGGACAGGGGGCAGGAACTATGGCTACACCTTC
CASSRTGTGGRNYGYTF
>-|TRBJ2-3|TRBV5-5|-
TGTGCCAGCAGCATAGGAGGCACAGATACGCAGTATTTT
CASSIGGTDTQYF